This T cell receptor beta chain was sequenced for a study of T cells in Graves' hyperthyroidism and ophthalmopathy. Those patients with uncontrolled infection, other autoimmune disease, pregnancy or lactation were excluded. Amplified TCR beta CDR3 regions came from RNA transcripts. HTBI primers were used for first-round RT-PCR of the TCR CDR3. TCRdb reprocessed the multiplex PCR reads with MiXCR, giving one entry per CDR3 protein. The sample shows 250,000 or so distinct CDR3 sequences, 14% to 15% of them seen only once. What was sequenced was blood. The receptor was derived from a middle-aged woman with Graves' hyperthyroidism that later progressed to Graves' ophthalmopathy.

The CDR3 is CASSLGYRDTQYF. The CDR3 DNA is TGTGCCAGCAGCTTAGGGTACAGGGATACGCAGTATTTT. The genes are TRBV11-2 and TRBJ2-3; possibly TRBD1 for D (5 bases). Germline loops: CDR1 SGHAT, CDR2 FQNNGV. V was cut by 1 base and J by 6 bases, with 8 bases left in between. The CDR3 extends over 13 amino acids. The variable domain in full, completed from reference TRBV11-2 and TRBJ2-3, reads EAGVAQSPRYKIIEKRQSVAFWCNPISGHATLYWYQQILGQGPKLLIQFQNNGVVDDSQLPKDRFSAERLKGVDSTLKIQPAKLEDSAVYLCASSLGYRDTQYFGPGTRLTVL.